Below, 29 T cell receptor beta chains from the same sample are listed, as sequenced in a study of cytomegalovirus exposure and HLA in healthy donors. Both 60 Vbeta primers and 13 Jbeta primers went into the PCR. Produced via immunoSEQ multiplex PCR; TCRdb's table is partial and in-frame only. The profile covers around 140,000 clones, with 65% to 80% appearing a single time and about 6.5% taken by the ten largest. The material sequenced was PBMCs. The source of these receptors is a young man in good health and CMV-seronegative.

Written as DNA, the CDR3 is TGTGCCAGTACCTACTCCCCGACTAGCGCCTACTTGGGGGAGCTGTTTTTT. This translates into CASTYSPTSAYLGELFF. The rearrangement joins TRBV19 to TRBJ2-2; 8 bases align to TRBD2. V lost 7 bases, J lost 8 bases, and 18 bases stayed unmatched. The germline CDR1 and CDR2 sequences are LNHDA and SQIVND (reference sequence). The CDR3 consists of 17 residues.

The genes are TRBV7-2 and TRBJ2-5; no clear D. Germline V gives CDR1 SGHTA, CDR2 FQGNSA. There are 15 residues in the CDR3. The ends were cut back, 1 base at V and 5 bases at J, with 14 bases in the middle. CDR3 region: CASSLGLRVRETQYF. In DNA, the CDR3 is TGTGCCAGCAGCTTAGGCCTCAGAGTGAGGGAGACCCAGTACTTC.

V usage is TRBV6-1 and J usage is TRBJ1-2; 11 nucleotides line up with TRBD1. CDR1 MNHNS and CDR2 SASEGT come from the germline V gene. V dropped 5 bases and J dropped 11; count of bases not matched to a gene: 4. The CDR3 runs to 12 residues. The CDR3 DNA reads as TGTGCCAGCAGTATTTGGGACAGGGGGTACACCTTC. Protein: CASSIWDRGYTF.

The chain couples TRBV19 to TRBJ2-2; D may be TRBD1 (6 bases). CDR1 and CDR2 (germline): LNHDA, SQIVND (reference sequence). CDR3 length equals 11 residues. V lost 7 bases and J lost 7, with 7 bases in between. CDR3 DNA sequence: TGTGCCAGTACAGGGGTCGGGGAGCTGTTTTTT. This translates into CASTGVGELFF.

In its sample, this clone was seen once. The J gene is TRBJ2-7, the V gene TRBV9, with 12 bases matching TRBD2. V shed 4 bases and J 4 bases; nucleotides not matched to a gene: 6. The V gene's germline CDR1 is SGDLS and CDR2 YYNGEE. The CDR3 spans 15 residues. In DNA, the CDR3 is TGTGCCAGCAGCTTTGGACTAGCGGGAACTTACGAGCAGTACTTC. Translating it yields CASSFGLAGTYEQYF.

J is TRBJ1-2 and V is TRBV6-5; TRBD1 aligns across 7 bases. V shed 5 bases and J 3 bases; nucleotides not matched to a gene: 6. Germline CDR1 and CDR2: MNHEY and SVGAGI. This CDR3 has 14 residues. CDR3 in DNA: TGTGCCAGCAGTCTCGAGGGGGCGGACTATGGCTACACCTTC. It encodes CASSLEGADYGYTF.

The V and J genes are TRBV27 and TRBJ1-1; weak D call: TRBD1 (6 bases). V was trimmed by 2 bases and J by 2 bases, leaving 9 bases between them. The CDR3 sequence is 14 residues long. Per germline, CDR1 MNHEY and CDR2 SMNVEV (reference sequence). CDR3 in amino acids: CASSLRGANTEAFF. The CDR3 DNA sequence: TGTGCCAGCAGTTTACGGGGGGCAAACACTGAAGCTTTCTTT.

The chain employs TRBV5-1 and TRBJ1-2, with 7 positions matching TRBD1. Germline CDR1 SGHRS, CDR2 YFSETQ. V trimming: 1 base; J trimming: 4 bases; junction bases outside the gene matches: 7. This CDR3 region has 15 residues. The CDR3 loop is CASSLRGGAGYGYTF. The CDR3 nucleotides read TGCGCCAGCAGCTTGCGAGGGGGCGCGGGCTATGGCTACACCTTC.

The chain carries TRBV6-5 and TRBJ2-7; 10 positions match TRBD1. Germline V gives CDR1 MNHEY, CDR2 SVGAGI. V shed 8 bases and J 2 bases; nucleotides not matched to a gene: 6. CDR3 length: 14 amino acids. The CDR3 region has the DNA TGTGCCAGCTGGGACAGGGGCTCTACCTACGAGCAGTACTTC. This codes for CASWDRGSTYEQYF.

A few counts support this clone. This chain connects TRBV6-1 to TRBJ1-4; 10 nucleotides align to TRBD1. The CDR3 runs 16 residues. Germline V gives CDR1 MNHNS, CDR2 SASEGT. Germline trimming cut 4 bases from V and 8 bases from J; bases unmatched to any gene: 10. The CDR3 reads CASSVLPGQGREKLFF. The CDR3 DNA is TGTGCCAGCAGTGTCCTACCGGGACAGGGGCGAGAAAAACTGTTTTTT.

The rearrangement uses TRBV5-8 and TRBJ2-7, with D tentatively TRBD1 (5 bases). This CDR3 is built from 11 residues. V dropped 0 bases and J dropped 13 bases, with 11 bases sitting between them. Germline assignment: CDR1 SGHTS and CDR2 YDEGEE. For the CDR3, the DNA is TGTGCCAGCAGCTTGGTCCAGGGAAGATACTTC. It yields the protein CASSLVQGRYF.

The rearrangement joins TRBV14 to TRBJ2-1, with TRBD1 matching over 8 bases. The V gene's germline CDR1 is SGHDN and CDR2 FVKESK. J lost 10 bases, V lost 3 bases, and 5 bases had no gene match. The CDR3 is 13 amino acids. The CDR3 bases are TGTGCCAGCAGCCAGGCAACAGGGGGAGAGCAGTTCTTC. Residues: CASSQATGGEQFF.

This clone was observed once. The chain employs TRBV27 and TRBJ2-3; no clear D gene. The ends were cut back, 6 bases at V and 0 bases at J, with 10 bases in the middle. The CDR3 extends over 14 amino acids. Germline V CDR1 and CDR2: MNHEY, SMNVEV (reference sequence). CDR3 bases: TGTGCCAGCAGAGTACTCCCTAGCACAGATACGCAGTATTTT. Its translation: CASRVLPSTDTQYF.

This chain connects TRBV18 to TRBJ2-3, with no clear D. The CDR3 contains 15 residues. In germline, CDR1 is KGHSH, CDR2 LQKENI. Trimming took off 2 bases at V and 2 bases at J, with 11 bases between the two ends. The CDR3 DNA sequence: TGTGCCAGCTCACCAACCTTGGGCGCCACAGATACGCAGTATTTT. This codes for CASSPTLGATDTQYF. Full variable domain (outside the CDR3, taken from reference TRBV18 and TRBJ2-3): NAGVMQNPRHLVRRRGQEARLRCSPMKGHSHVYWYRQLPEEGLKFMVYLQKENIIDESGMPKERFSAEFPKEGPSILRIQQVVRGDSAAYFCASSPTLGATDTQYFGPGTRLTVL.

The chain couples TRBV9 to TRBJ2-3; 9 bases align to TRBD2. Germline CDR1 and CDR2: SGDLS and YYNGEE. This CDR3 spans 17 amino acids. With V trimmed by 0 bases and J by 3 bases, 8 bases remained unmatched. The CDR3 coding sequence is TGTGCCAGCAGCGTAGGGGCAACTAGCGGGCCAACAGATACGCAGTATTTT. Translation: CASSVGATSGPTDTQYF.

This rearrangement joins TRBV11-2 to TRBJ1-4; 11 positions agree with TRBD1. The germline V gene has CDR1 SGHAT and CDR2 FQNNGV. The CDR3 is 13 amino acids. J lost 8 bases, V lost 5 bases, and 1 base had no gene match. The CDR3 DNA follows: TGTGCCAGCAGCCGGGACAGGGGGGAAAAACTGTTTTTT. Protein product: CASSRDRGEKLFF. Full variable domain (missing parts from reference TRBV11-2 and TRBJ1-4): EAGVAQSPRYKIIEKRQSVAFWCNPISGHATLYWYQQILGQGPKLLIQFQNNGVVDDSQLPKDRFSAERLKGVDSTLKIQPAKLEDSAVYLCASSRDRGEKLFFGSGTQLSVL.

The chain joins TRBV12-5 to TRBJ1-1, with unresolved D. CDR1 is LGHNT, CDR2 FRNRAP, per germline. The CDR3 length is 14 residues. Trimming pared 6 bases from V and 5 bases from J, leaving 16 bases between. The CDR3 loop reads CASGPRGDITEAFF. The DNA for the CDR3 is TGTGCTAGTGGCCCCCGGGGTGATATAACTGAAGCTTTCTTT.

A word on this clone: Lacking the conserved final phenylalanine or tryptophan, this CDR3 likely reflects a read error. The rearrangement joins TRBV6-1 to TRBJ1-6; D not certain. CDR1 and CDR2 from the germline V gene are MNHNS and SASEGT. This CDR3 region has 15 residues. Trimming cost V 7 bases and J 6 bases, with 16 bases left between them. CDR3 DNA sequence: TGTGCCAGCATCAGAGGGCAGCTAAGTAATTCACCCCTCCACCTT. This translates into CASIRGQLSNSPLHL.

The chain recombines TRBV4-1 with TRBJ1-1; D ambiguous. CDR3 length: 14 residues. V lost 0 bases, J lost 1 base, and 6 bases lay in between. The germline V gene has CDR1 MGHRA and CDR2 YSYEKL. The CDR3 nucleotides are TGCGCCAGCAGCCAAGAGCCGGGGAACACTGAAGCTTTCTTT. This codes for CASSQEPGNTEAFF.

The chain's CDR3 is CASSTKRGADTQYF. The CDR3 DNA follows: TGTGCCAGCAGTACTAAGCGGGGGGCGGATACGCAGTATTTT. The rearrangement joins TRBV28 to TRBJ2-3; 9 bases are a match to TRBD2. V trimming: 5 bases; J trimming: 6 bases; junction bases outside the gene matches: 6. The CDR3 extends over 14 amino acids. Germline V gene lookup returns CDR1 MDHEN and CDR2 SYDVKM.

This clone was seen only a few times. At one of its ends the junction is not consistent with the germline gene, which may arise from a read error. CDR3 residues: CSSSPPGGTLNTEAFF. As DNA, the CDR3 is TGTTCCAGCAGCCCCCCAGGAGGGACTTTAAACACTGAAGCTTTCTTT. The V gene is TRBV7-9, the J gene TRBJ1-1; possible D gene TRBD1, 5 bases. Germline-derived CDR1 and CDR2 are SEHNR and FQNEAQ (reference sequence). The CDR3 consists of 16 residues. The full variable domain, in which reference TRBV7-9 and TRBJ1-1 provide the parts outside the CDR3, is DTGVSQNPRHKITKRGQNVTFRCDPISEHNRLYWYRQTLGQGPEFLTYFQNEAQLEKSRLLSDRFSAERPKGSFSTLEIQRTEQGDSAMYLCSSSPPGGTLNTEAFFGQGTRLTVV.

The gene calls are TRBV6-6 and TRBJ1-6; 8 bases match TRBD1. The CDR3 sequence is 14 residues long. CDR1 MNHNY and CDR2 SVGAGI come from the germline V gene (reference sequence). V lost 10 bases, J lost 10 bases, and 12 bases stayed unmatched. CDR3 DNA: TGTGCCACTCTCCTAGCACAGGGGGGCTCACCCCTCCACTTT. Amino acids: CATLLAQGGSPLHF.

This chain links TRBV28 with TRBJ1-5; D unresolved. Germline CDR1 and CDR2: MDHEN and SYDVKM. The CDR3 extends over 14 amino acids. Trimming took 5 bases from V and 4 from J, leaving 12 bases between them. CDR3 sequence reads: CASSPGRVNQPQHF. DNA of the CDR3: TGTGCCAGCAGTCCTGGGCGGGTGAATCAGCCCCAGCATTTT.

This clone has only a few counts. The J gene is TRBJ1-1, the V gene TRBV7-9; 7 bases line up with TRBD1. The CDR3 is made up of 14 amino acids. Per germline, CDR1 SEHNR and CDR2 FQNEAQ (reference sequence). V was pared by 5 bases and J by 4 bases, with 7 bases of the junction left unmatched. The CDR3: CASSPDPGGTEAFF. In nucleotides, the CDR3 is TGTGCCAGCAGCCCAGACCCAGGGGGCACTGAAGCTTTCTTT.

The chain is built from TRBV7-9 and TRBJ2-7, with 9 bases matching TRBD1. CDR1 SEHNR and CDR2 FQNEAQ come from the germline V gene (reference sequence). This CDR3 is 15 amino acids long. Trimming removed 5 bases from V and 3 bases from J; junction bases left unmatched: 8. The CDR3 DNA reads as TGTGCCAGCAGCCCGCCGGGACAGGGTTTCTACGAGCAGTACTTC. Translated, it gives CASSPPGQGFYEQYF.

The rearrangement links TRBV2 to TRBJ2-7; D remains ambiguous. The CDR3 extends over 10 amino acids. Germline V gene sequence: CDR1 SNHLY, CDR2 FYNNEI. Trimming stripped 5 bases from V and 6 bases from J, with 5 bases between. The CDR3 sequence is CASSRGEQYF. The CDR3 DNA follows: TGTGCCAGCAGTAGAGGCGAGCAGTACTTC.

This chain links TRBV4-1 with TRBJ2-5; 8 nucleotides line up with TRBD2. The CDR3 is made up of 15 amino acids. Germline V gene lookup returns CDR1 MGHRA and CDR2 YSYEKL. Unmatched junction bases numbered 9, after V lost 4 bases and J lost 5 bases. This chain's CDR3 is CASSPRGGGGETQYF. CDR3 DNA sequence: TGCGCCAGCAGCCCCCGGGGGGGTGGAGGGGAGACCCAGTACTTC.

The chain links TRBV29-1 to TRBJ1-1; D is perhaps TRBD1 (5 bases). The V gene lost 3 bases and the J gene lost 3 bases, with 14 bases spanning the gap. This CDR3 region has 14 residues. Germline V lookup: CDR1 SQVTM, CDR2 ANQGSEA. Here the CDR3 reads CSVEPPGGDTEAFF. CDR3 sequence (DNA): TGCAGCGTTGAGCCACCGGGGGGTGACACTGAAGCTTTCTTT.

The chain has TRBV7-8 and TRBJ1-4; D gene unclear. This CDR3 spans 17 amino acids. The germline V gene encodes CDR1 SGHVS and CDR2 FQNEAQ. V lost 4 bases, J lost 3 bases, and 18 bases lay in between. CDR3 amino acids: CASSSAGPGGANEKLFF. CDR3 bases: TGTGCCAGCAGCTCAGCAGGCCCCGGAGGAGCTAATGAAAAACTGTTTTTT.